The source of this T cell receptor beta chain is a study of cytomegalovirus exposure and HLA in healthy donors (dated by TCRdb to 2015 to 2018). Describing the broader study: According to an earlier analysis of a few hundred of the donors, about 179 million T cells yielded some 120 million unique TCR beta sequences and about 300 Gb of sequence data. A later genetic analysis took genome-wide SNP genotypes for about 60% of the roughly 670 donors and used that subset as a discovery cohort. The study profiled the T cell repertoires of hundreds of subjects by immunosequencing and related them to cytomegalovirus serostatus. The study combined high-throughput TCR immunosequencing, statistical association of individual TCRs with disease status, and machine learning to predict cytomegalovirus infection status. In an earlier analysis of 587 of the donors, high-throughput TCR beta sequencing was used to judge whether each TCR beta V gene segment behaved as functional or pseudogenic. Every discovery cohort repertoire had been produced on one sequencing platform. The genetic ancestry cluster associated with self-reported Caucasian donors included around four fifths of the 398 genotyped donors. Across about 380 genotyped donors of the cohort, an average of roughly 200,000 unique TCR beta nucleotide sequences per donor were sequenced, and about a sixth of those sequences were non-productive. In addition to the first cohort of 500 to 850 subjects, a separate validation cohort of 100 to 150 different subjects was used. The aim of the study was to test whether cataloging public T cell receptors could identify signatures of past pathogen exposure. A later analysis re-examined previously published TCR beta repertoires from hundreds of donors and added high-resolution HLA genotyping to investigate patterns of TCR occurrence. Approximately 300 gigabases of sequencing data and approximately 92 million unique TCR sequences made up an early release that covered approximately 700 HLA-typed donors. The number of typed donors differed by locus: about 620-640 for A, B, C, DRB1 and DQB1; some 500 for DQA1; around 610 for DPA1; and roughly 490 for DPB1. Four or five DR-DQ haplotypes were handled as single units for association and clustering, since linkage in the cohort was strong. Rather than drawing on any new phenotypic data, the later analysis identified candidate immune exposures from TCR beta sequences and the way those sequences occurred across donors. Alongside the repertoire data, information on donor age, sex, ethnicity and CMV serostatus was compiled. Both class I and class II loci were covered by HLA typing, at four-digit resolution. General conclusions and limits of the study: In a later analysis, TCR association rates were found to vary across HLA loci, with the most associated TCRs seen for DRB1 alleles and the fewest for HLA-C alleles. A later analysis reported that several top co-occurrence clusters appeared linked to parvovirus B19, influenza, CMV and Epstein-Barr virus. Compared with the roughly 700-donor mean, donors in an Asian-associated ancestry cluster had fewer N-insertions in productive TCRs, according to a later genetic analysis. V-gene and J-gene trimming of TCR beta chains was associated with a missense DCLRE1C variant in a later genetic analysis, and the association was replicated in an independent cohort. A further reported finding was that TCR beta sequences accurately predicted the HLA-A and HLA-B alleles for most subjects in the first cohort. Only TCR beta chains were sequenced in this cohort, and the absence of alpha or paired-chain data limited detectable features. When HLA alleles, especially DR and DQ, strongly co-occurred, TCR associations were difficult to assign to individual alleles. Most CMV-associated TCR beta chains appeared to be HLA-restricted in a later analysis, and the HLA associations seemed to be driven largely by CMV exposure. Because counts were too low, roughly 18 rarely observed V segments, including chromosome 9 orphons, were left out of the earlier analysis of some 600 of the donors. Because the 87-base-pair reads could not distinguish some IMGT-functional V segments, including TRBV6-2 and TRBV6-3, those segments were excluded. In vitro tests confirmed that a few of the cytomegalovirus-associated TCR beta chains recognize cytomegalovirus antigens. The study gave a list of roughly 150 TCR beta chains associated with cytomegalovirus. In a later analysis, HLA-associated TCR beta chains were found to be more clonally expanded and to have lower generation probabilities than equally common non-associated chains. The classifier was reported to diagnose cytomegalovirus status with high specificity and sensitivity in both the original and validation cohorts. Linkage disequilibrium might explain the correlated functional status among segregating V segments, but an unknown experimental factor could not be excluded. A cluster of highly shared sequence variants was judged likely to represent a technical artifact of the sequencing pipeline. A later analysis associated about 17,000 TCR beta sequences with specific HLA alleles at a false discovery rate of 0.05. Roughly uniform sequencing depth across donors was assumed in presence/absence analyses, although this assumption may not hold. In an earlier analysis of fewer than 750 of the donors, most TCR beta V segments were observed in productive rearrangements about 90% or about 30% of the time, broadly matching IMGT annotations. HLA typing was unavailable for some donors at each locus, so association tests used only the typed subset. According to the authors, the approach could potentially be generalized to other disease states and immunological phenotypes. The only immune exposure information available for the cohort was CMV serostatus. Most TCR sequences were observed very rarely across donors, whereas some public TCRs were present in many individuals.

Library preparation was by the immunoSEQ multiplex PCR assay. The multiplex PCR relied on a mix of 60 forward primers for TCR Vbeta segments and 13 reverse primers for TCR Jbeta segments. The CDR3 region of rearranged TCR beta genes was amplified from genomic DNA with a multiplex PCR assay. The Illumina HiSeq System was used to sequence the amplified TCR beta libraries as 87-base-pair reads. The published analysis was carried out like this. In a later analysis, tens of millions of unique TCR beta chains were counted across the approximately 640 repertoires, and roughly 10 million of these chains were shared by at least two donors. Raw reads were error-corrected and collapsed into unique sequences by a nearest-neighbor algorithm in which closely related sequences were merged to remove PCR and sequencing errors. To assign V, D and J gene segments, CDR3 sequences were aligned to IMGT reference sequences. For a sequence to be retained, a match of at least six nucleotides to both a V gene segment and a J gene segment was required. Rearrangements were called productive when the CDR3 lacked stop codons and stayed in frame with V and J; all others were non-productive. Following IMGT convention, CDR3 was defined as the stretch from the second conserved V-encoded cysteine up to the conserved J-encoded phenylalanine. The earlier analysis of some 550 of the donors excluded any sequence lacking an unambiguous match to a single V gene segment. In an earlier analysis of 587 of the donors, V segments were called functional above 56.7% productive rearrangements and were called segregating when the between-donor standard deviation exceeded 5%. A statistical classification framework was built for diagnosing cytomegalovirus status from the catalog of TCR beta chain sequences. In a later analysis, TCR nucleotide sequences were compared against IMGT/GENE-DB human TR gene sequences so that V and J genes could be assigned. In a later analysis, CDR3 sequences and most-parsimonious VDJ recombination scenarios were assigned using the TCRdist pipeline. In a later analysis, each TCR beta chain was defined by its CDR3 amino acid sequence together with its V-gene family, and reads without a unique V-gene family were excluded. As a way to deal with suspected cross-contamination and a sequencing artifact, a later analysis dropped hundreds of nucleotide sequences that were highly shared and had low generation probability. In a later analysis, a clonal expansion index for each public chain was calculated from normalized within-repertoire ranks of inferred template counts. In a later analysis, generation probabilities were computed with a VDJ recombination model fitted to out-of-frame rearrangements, and the resulting probabilities were checked against IGoR. In a later analysis, hypergeometric tests were used to score TCR-TCR, TCR-HLA and TCR-CMV co-occurrence, with a repertoire-size bias correction applied to TCR pairs. In a later analysis, false discovery rates were estimated by permuting HLA or CMV assignments 20 times. In a later analysis, co-occurring TCRs were grouped with DBSCAN, and TCRdist sequence similarity was added when clustering was performed within HLA-allele-positive subsets. Co-occurrence clustering excluded repertoires with fewer than 30,000 or more than 120,000 public chains, plus five with anomalous nucleotide sharing. Not all clones reach the TCRdb copy of this immuneACCESS table, which keeps in-frame sequences only. Checked studies attribute under half of the gap to unresolved V genes and leave the rest unexplained. V and J calls and clone size are copied from that table; D and trimming were computed from the DNA. Within this sample are fewer than 200,000 clones, with roughly four fifths of them counted one time only. Over 1.5% of the sample comes from the top ten.

Reading from cysteine to phenylalanine, the CDR3 counts 14 amino acids. Only the CDR3 DNA stays, 42 bases, in frame from base 1. V and J lose 7 bases and 0 bases, and a span of 9 bases separates them. The germline V gene sets CDR1 to SNHLY and CDR2 to FYNNEI. In total, approximately 610 healthy bone marrow donors made up the cohort. At the time of sampling, all cohort members were nominally healthy, though unrecorded immune exposures were likely present. The donor was CMV seronegative and belonged to the group of over 300 seronegative cohort members. Each donor provided a peripheral blood sample, and peripheral blood mononuclear cells were used for TCR beta sequencing. Genomic DNA was extracted from the blood cell samples with the Qiagen DNeasy Blood Extraction Kit. About this clone: Its binding antigen is unknown. Per-nucleotide qualities are absent, and no much larger clonotype sits a single base away.

The rearrangement combines TRBV2 with TRBJ1-4; the D gene identity is not certain. This TCR was recovered from a man aged 50 or older in good health and CMV-seronegative. What was sequenced was PBMCs. The CDR3 reads as follows: CASIIGATNEKLFF. The nucleotide sequence is given as TGTGCCAGCATCATTGGAGCAACTAATGAAAAACTGTTTTTT.